The rows below give T cell receptor beta chains drawn from one sample of a study of a mutant IDH1 vaccine in newly diagnosed glioma. Only in-frame clones appear in the TCRdb table, and some are missing; sequencing was by immunoSEQ multiplex PCR. The table has 50,000 to 75,000 clones, about 90% seen once; the top ten hold roughly 2.7%. The starting material was PBMCs, obtained from a glioma patient treated with radiotherapy, temozolomide or both. The receptors shown here come from a man aged 50 to 59 with glioma. CDR3s include the opening cysteine and the closing phenylalanine or tryptophan. The order of the fields is clone size, J gene, D gene, V gene, CDR3 protein, CDR3 DNA. The D gene is left open where the match is weak. Where a row states a size, it is once, few, many or the class of an expanded clone; other rows omit it.

size: .
J: TRBJ1-1
D: .
V: TRBV19
CDR3: CASTVRAGNTEAFF
DNA: TGTGCCAGTACCGTCCGGGCAGGGAACACTGAAGCTTTCTTT

size: .
J: TRBJ1-3
D: .
V: TRBV11-2
CDR3: CASSLGRGINSGNTIYF
DNA: TGTGCCAGCAGCTTAGGTCGCGGCATTAACTCTGGAAACACCATATATTTT

size: .
J: TRBJ1-3
D: .
V: TRBV7-9
CDR3: CASSYRALGNTIYF
DNA: TGTGCCAGCAGTTACAGAGCCCTCGGAAACACCATATATTTT

size: .
J: TRBJ2-3
D: TRBD1
V: TRBV19
CDR3: CASSIGRQGLLYTQYF
DNA: TGTGCCAGTAGTATAGGTCGACAGGGCCTACTTTATACGCAGTATTTT

size: .
J: TRBJ2-3
D: .
V: TRBV29-1
CDR3: CSAIPWTPDTQYF
DNA: TGCAGCGCCATCCCTTGGACCCCAGATACGCAGTATTTT

size: .
J: TRBJ2-1
D: TRBD1
V: TRBV27
CDR3: CASSLSPWGQAYNEQFF
DNA: TGTGCCAGCAGTTTGAGCCCTTGGGGACAGGCCTACAATGAGCAGTTCTTC

size: .
J: TRBJ1-1
D: .
V: TRBV5-1
CDR3: CASSLGQNMNTEAFF
DNA: TGCGCCAGCAGCTTGGGACAGAACATGAACACTGAAGCTTTCTTT

size: .
J: TRBJ1-5
D: TRBD1
V: TRBV30
CDR3: CAWGARRGPYSNQPQHF
DNA: TGTGCCTGGGGGGCCCGCAGGGGGCCTTATAGCAATCAGCCCCAGCATTTT

size: .
J: TRBJ2-2
D: .
V: TRBV29-1
CDR3: CSVSGSGALNTGELFF
DNA: TGCAGCGTCTCGGGGTCAGGGGCCTTAAACACCGGGGAGCTGTTTTTT

size: .
J: TRBJ2-7
D: .
V: TRBV27
CDR3: CASSPRIGTHYEQYF
DNA: TGTGCCAGCAGTCCCCGGATAGGGACCCACTACGAGCAGTACTTC

size: once
J: TRBJ2-5
D: .
V: TRBV2
CDR3: CASSEIGTQYF
DNA: TGTGCCAGCAGTGAAATAGGGACCCAGTACTTC

size: .
J: TRBJ2-7
D: .
V: TRBV30
CDR3: CAWRARGPRLEQYF
DNA: TGTGCCTGGAGGGCTAGGGGCCCCCGCCTGGAGCAGTACTTC

size: .
J: TRBJ2-3
D: .
V: TRBV9
CDR3: CASSTRSQFLTGGQTDTQYF
DNA: TGTGCCAGCAGCACGCGGTCACAATTCTTAACGGGAGGACAGACAGATACGCAGTATTTT

size: .
J: TRBJ2-5
D: .
V: TRBV5-1
CDR3: CASSLFTGGQETQYF
DNA: TGCGCCAGCAGCTTATTCACTGGGGGCCAAGAGACCCAGTACTTC

size: .
J: TRBJ2-7
D: .
V: TRBV28
CDR3: CASSDSSAYEQYF
DNA: TGTGCCAGCAGTGATTCTAGCGCCTACGAGCAGTACTTC

size: .
J: TRBJ1-1
D: TRBD1
V: TRBV5-1
CDR3: CASSGWDRGYRNTEAFF
DNA: TGCGCCAGCAGCGGGTGGGACAGGGGATATAGGAACACTGAAGCTTTCTTT

size: .
J: TRBJ2-3
D: TRBD2
V: TRBV29-1
CDR3: CSVETSGGAMDTQYF
DNA: TGCAGCGTTGAGACTAGCGGGGGGGCAATGGATACGCAGTATTTT

size: .
J: TRBJ1-2
D: TRBD1
V: TRBV18
CDR3: CASSPQGQPNYGYTF
DNA: TGTGCCAGCTCACCACAGGGACAGCCGAACTATGGCTACACCTTC